This entry lists 24 T cell receptor beta chains sequenced from one sample in a study of blood T cell repertoires in COVID-19. Method: immunoSEQ multiplex PCR; TCRdb's copy keeps in-frame clones and lacks some. This table holds over 90,000 clones, approximately 89% found once. Sequences were obtained from peripheral blood. These receptors all stem from a human donor in a cohort sampled during active COVID-19.

This clone was picked up one time. The V and J genes are TRBV5-8 and TRBJ1-5, with 7 positions matching TRBD1. The CDR3 has 15 amino acids. The germline CDR1 and CDR2 sequences are SGHTS and YDEGEE. V dropped 0 bases and J dropped 2; count of bases not matched to a gene: 2. CDR3 region: CASSLGTGGNQPQHF. The CDR3 bases are TGTGCCAGCAGCTTGGGGACAGGTGGCAATCAGCCCCAGCATTTT.

The chain combines TRBV29-1 with TRBJ1-2, with D uncertain. Trimming took 3 bases from V and 3 from J, leaving 11 bases between them. The CDR3 is made up of 13 amino acids. Germline CDR1 and CDR2: SQVTM and ANQGSEA. CDR3 bases: TGCAGCGTTGATGTTATGCGGGACTATGGCTACACCTTC. Protein sequence: CSVDVMRDYGYTF.

This sequence joins TRBV19 and TRBJ1-3; D is undetermined. The V gene's germline CDR1 is LNHDA and CDR2 SQIVND (reference sequence). Trimming shortened V by 7 bases and J by 4 bases, and 14 bases separated the two germline ends. CDR3 length: 14 amino acids. The CDR3 coding sequence is TGTGCCAGTACTTCATCGAATGCGGGAAACACCATATATTTT. Encoded protein: CASTSSNAGNTIYF.

This chain uses TRBV27 with TRBJ2-3, with D possibly TRBD2 on 7 matching bases. Trimming stripped 3 bases from V and 1 base from J, with 17 bases between. CDR1 and CDR2 from the germline V gene are MNHEY and SMNVEV (reference sequence). The CDR3 covers 17 residues. The CDR3 bases are TGTGCCAGCAGTTTCGTTAGGGGGACTATCCGCACAGATACGCAGTATTTT. Protein: CASSFVRGTIRTDTQYF.

The CDR3 DNA sequence: TGTGCCAGCAGCCGGGACAACCAAGAGACCCAGTACTTC. This encodes CASSRDNQETQYF. This sequence joins TRBV11-2 and TRBJ2-5; perhaps TRBD1 as D (6 bases). CDR3 length: 13 amino acids. Germline V gives CDR1 SGHAT, CDR2 FQNNGV. The ends were cut back, 5 bases at V and 0 bases at J, with 7 bases in the middle.

The V call is TRBV27, the J call TRBJ2-1; TRBD2 agrees at 10 bases. The CDR3 runs to 16 residues. J gave up 7 bases and V 0 bases, and 6 bases lay outside the gene matches. Per the germline V gene, CDR1 is MNHEY and CDR2 is SMNVEV (reference sequence). In DNA, the CDR3 is TGTGCCAGCAGTTTATCGCTTCTAGCGGGAGTTAATGAGCAGTTCTTC. Its translation: CASSLSLLAGVNEQFF.

This clone was seen a single time. CDR3 DNA sequence: TGTGCCAGCAGTGAAGTAGGGATACGGGGCCAAGAGACCCAGTACTTC. Translating it yields CASSEVGIRGQETQYF. The chain employs TRBV6-1 and TRBJ2-5; possibly TRBD2 for D (5 bases). The CDR3 runs 16 residues. The germline V gene has CDR1 MNHNS and CDR2 SASEGT. With 1 base removed from V and 1 base from J, the gap between germline ends came to 13 bases.

The chain uses TRBV6-2 or TRBV6-3 and TRBJ2-7; TRBD2 matches 12 bases. In germline, CDR1 is MNHEY, CDR2 SVGEGT. CDR3 length: 16 residues. With V trimmed by 0 bases and J by 4 bases, 4 bases remained unmatched. The CDR3 is CASSYSKTSGSYEQYF. The CDR3 nucleotides read TGTGCCAGCAGTTACTCGAAGACTAGCGGGAGTTACGAGCAGTACTTC.

In this sample, this clone turned up a few times. This rearrangement joins TRBV6-2 or TRBV6-3 to TRBJ1-2; no definite D call. Trimming stripped 4 bases from V and 5 bases from J, with 5 bases between. The CDR3 is 11 amino acids. Germline V gene data show CDR1 as MNHEY and CDR2 as SVGEGT. The CDR3 nucleotides are TGTGCCAGCAGTTCGCAGTATGGCTACACCTTC. It encodes CASSSQYGYTF.

The chain has TRBV9 and TRBJ2-5; D is perhaps TRBD2 (5 bases). Looked up from germline, CDR1 is SGDLS and CDR2 is YYNGEE. This CDR3 is built from 17 residues. Trimming cost V 2 bases and J 4 bases, with 21 bases left between them. The DNA of the CDR3 is TGTGCCAGCAGCGTGAGCGGTTCGAGACATGCAATAGAGACCCAGTACTTC. It codes for CASSVSGSRHAIETQYF.

The chain joins TRBV4-1 to TRBJ2-1; 10 positions match TRBD1. V shed 4 bases and J 14 bases; nucleotides not matched to a gene: 8. The germline gives CDR1 MGHRA, CDR2 YSYEKL. This CDR3 spans 13 amino acids. The CDR3 region has the DNA TGCGCCAGCAGCCCAGACAGGGGGCTACGTGAGTTCTTC. This translates into CASSPDRGLREFF.

This chain uses TRBV2 with TRBJ2-7, with TRBD1 matching 10 bases. J gave up 7 bases and V 5 bases, and 8 bases lay outside the gene matches. Germline V gene lookup returns CDR1 SNHLY and CDR2 FYNNEI. This CDR3 has 14 amino acids. The CDR3 reads CASSPHTDRGEQYF. CDR3 in DNA: TGTGCCAGCAGTCCTCATACGGACAGGGGGGAGCAGTACTTC.

This clone was found once. The chain uses TRBV5-6 and TRBJ1-2, with D perhaps matching TRBD1 (6 bases). From germline, CDR1 is SGHDT and CDR2 YYEEEE. The ends were cut back, 1 base at V and 4 bases at J, with 11 bases in the middle. The CDR3 length is 14 residues. This CDR3 reads CASSLIQGSYGYTF. As DNA, the CDR3 is TGTGCCAGCAGCTTGATACAGGGCTCCTATGGCTACACCTTC.

The gene calls are TRBV4-1 and TRBJ1-3; D not certain. V gave up 0 bases and J gave up 0 bases, with 15 bases separating them. The CDR3 spans 18 residues. Germline V gene lookup returns CDR1 MGHRA and CDR2 YSYEKL. CDR3 sequence reads: CASSQDGGGLTSGNTIYF. DNA for the CDR3: TGCGCCAGCAGCCAAGATGGAGGCGGACTGACCTCTGGAAACACCATATATTTT.

The V gene is TRBV13, the J gene TRBJ2-7, with TRBD1 as a possible D gene (5 bases). The length of the CDR3 is 12 residues. Germline V lookup: CDR1 PRHDT, CDR2 FYEKMQ (reference sequence). V lost 5 bases, J lost 3 bases, and 8 bases lay in between. CDR3 sequence: CASSQGSYEQYF. The DNA of the CDR3 is TGTGCCAGCAGCCAGGGTAGCTACGAGCAGTACTTC.

The rearrangement joins TRBV11-3 to TRBJ2-5; a weak D match, TRBD2 (5 bases). CDR3 length equals 14 residues. In germline, CDR1 is SGHNT, CDR2 YENEEA. V was shortened by 4 bases and J by 4 bases, with 13 bases between the two germline ends. The CDR3 bases are TGTGCCAGCAGCTCCCCAACTAGTCCAGAGACCCAGTACTTC. Its protein is CASSSPTSPETQYF.

The chain joins TRBV2 to TRBJ1-5; 9 nucleotides agree with TRBD1. Germline CDR1 is SNHLY and CDR2 is FYNNEI. This CDR3 contains 15 residues. The junction had 8 bases not matched to a gene; V was cut back by 6 bases and J by 5 bases. In DNA, the CDR3 is TGTGCCAGCAGACTTCAACAGGGGGCATATCAGCCCCAGCATTTT. Translating it yields CASRLQQGAYQPQHF.

The chain combines TRBV19 with TRBJ2-7; 8 nucleotides line up with TRBD2. Per the germline V gene, CDR1 is LNHDA and CDR2 is SQIVND (reference sequence). V dropped 7 bases and J dropped 3; count of bases not matched to a gene: 11. The CDR3 is 15 residues long. In DNA, the CDR3 is TGTGCCAGTAATCCGGGAGGGCGACAAAACTACGAGCAGTACTTC. Translation: CASNPGGRQNYEQYF.

In its sample, this clone was seen once. V gene TRBV7-9 combines with J gene TRBJ2-2; D gene unclear. CDR3 length: 13 amino acids. The germline gives CDR1 SEHNR, CDR2 FQNEAQ (reference sequence). V shed 8 bases and J shed 2 bases, with 9 bases lying between them. DNA for the CDR3: TGTGCCAGCGTTCTATACAACACCGGGGAGCTGTTTTTT. Residues: CASVLYNTGELFF.

This chain links TRBV7-2 with TRBJ2-7; 8 bases are shared with TRBD2. CDR3 length: 14 amino acids. V lost 5 bases to trimming and J lost 0 bases; unmatched junction nucleotides: 3. Germline assignment: CDR1 SGHTA and CDR2 FQGNSA. The CDR3 reads CASSVGTSSYEQYF. CDR3 bases: TGTGCCAGCAGCGTCGGGACTAGCTCCTACGAGCAGTACTTC.

V is TRBV9 and J is TRBJ1-3; 8 nucleotides align to TRBD1. The CDR3 is 15 amino acids. V shed 0 bases and J 9 bases; nucleotides not matched to a gene: 8. Germline CDR1 and CDR2: SGDLS and YYNGEE. CDR3 DNA sequence: TGTGCCAGCAGCGTAGAGGACAGGGATCGTGGCACCATATATTTT. Translated: CASSVEDRDRGTIYF.

The chain has TRBV25-1 and TRBJ2-2, with D unclear. Germline assignment: CDR1 MGHDK and CDR2 SYGVNS. V was shortened by 1 base and J by 0 bases, with 9 bases between the two germline ends. This CDR3 has 16 amino acids. This CDR3 is CASSESARPNTGELFF. In DNA, the CDR3 is TGTGCCAGCAGTGAATCCGCCAGGCCGAACACCGGGGAGCTGTTTTTT.

The chain links TRBV5-1 to TRBJ2-7, with TRBD2 matching 11 bases. Germline V gene lookup returns CDR1 SGHRS and CDR2 YFSETQ. CDR3 length: 15 amino acids. V was pared by 4 bases and J by 4 bases, with 7 bases of the junction left unmatched. CDR3 region: CASSRGLAVNYEQYF. Here the CDR3 DNA reads TGCGCCAGCAGCCGGGGACTAGCGGTTAATTACGAGCAGTACTTC.

The chain employs TRBV7-2 and TRBJ2-1, with 10 bases that match TRBD2. The CDR3 consists of 15 residues. V dropped 1 base and J dropped 4; count of bases not matched to a gene: 1. Germline V gene sequence: CDR1 SGHTA, CDR2 FQGNSA. The CDR3 spells CASSLGLAGYNEQFF. For the CDR3, the DNA is TGTGCCAGCAGCTTAGGACTAGCGGGTTACAATGAGCAGTTCTTC.